This is a list of T cell receptor beta chains from one sample in a study of T cell responses to AZD1222 COVID-19 vaccine. Produced via immunoSEQ multiplex PCR; TCRdb's table is partial and in-frame only. The data show under 100,000 clones, around nine tenths seen once. Source: peripheral blood, taken on day 0 of AZD1222 vaccination. Receptor source: an adult in good health. Each CDR3 is given with its conserved first and last residue. A D gene is named only where the DNA matches it firmly. Where a row states a size, it is once, few, many or the class of an expanded clone; other rows omit it.

v_call: TRBV3-1/TRBV3-2; d_call: .; cdr3_length: 16; clone_size: once; j_call: TRBJ2-7; cdr3_aa: CASSQGSQLLRGEQYF; cdr3_nt: TGTGCCAGCAGCCAAGGGTCTCAGCTACTCCGTGGCGAGCAGTACTTC
v_call: TRBV11-2; d_call: .; cdr3_length: 16; clone_size: .; j_call: TRBJ1-2; cdr3_aa: CASSSVGGQANYGYTF; cdr3_nt: TGTGCCAGCAGCTCGGTGGGAGGGCAAGCTAACTATGGCTACACCTTC
v_call: TRBV28; d_call: TRBD1; cdr3_length: 15; clone_size: once; j_call: TRBJ1-2; cdr3_aa: CASSLPRTGSVGYTF; cdr3_nt: TGTGCCAGCAGTTTACCCAGGACAGGGTCCGTTGGCTACACCTTC
v_call: TRBV9; d_call: TRBD2; cdr3_length: 15; clone_size: .; j_call: TRBJ2-2; cdr3_aa: CASSGGSRYTGELFF; cdr3_nt: TGTGCCAGCAGCGGCGGGAGTCGATACACCGGGGAGCTGTTTTTT
v_call: TRBV19; d_call: TRBD2; cdr3_length: 17; clone_size: .; j_call: TRBJ2-3; cdr3_aa: CASSAQTSGLSVDTQYF; cdr3_nt: TGTGCCAGTAGTGCGCAAACTAGCGGCCTGTCGGTAGATACGCAGTATTTT
v_call: TRBV6-1; d_call: TRBD1; cdr3_length: 15; clone_size: .; j_call: TRBJ1-1; cdr3_aa: CASSDLSPGQGSSFF; cdr3_nt: TGTGCCAGCAGTGATTTGTCCCCGGGACAGGGCTCATCTTTCTTT
v_call: TRBV2; d_call: TRBD1; cdr3_length: 16; clone_size: .; j_call: TRBJ1-6; cdr3_aa: CASSYPGQGLNSPLHF; cdr3_nt: TGTGCCAGCAGTTACCCGGGACAGGGGCTCAATTCACCCCTCCACTTT
v_call: TRBV29-1; d_call: .; cdr3_length: 12; clone_size: .; j_call: TRBJ1-1; cdr3_aa: CSVERRDTEAFF; cdr3_nt: TGCAGCGTTGAACGGAGGGACACTGAAGCTTTCTTT
v_call: TRBV7-2; d_call: TRBD1; cdr3_length: 15; clone_size: .; j_call: TRBJ1-2; cdr3_aa: CASSLVGDRTYGYTF; cdr3_nt: TGTGCCAGCAGCTTAGTCGGGGACAGGACCTATGGCTACACCTTC
v_call: TRBV28; d_call: TRBD1; cdr3_length: 16; clone_size: .; j_call: TRBJ2-3; cdr3_aa: CASSLGGQGAKGTQYF; cdr3_nt: TGTGCCAGCAGTTTAGGGGGACAGGGGGCGAAGGGAACGCAGTATTTT
v_call: TRBV27; d_call: .; cdr3_length: 13; clone_size: .; j_call: TRBJ2-7; cdr3_aa: CASSSASAYEQYF; cdr3_nt: TGTGCCAGCAGCTCTGCGAGCGCCTACGAGCAGTACTTC
v_call: TRBV18; d_call: TRBD1; cdr3_length: 14; clone_size: .; j_call: TRBJ1-1; cdr3_aa: CASSRGQGNTEAFF; cdr3_nt: TGTGCCAGCTCACGGGGACAGGGGAACACTGAAGCTTTCTTT
v_call: TRBV6-6; d_call: .; cdr3_length: 13; clone_size: .; j_call: TRBJ2-3; cdr3_aa: CASSYSSGGTQYF; cdr3_nt: TGTGCCAGCAGTTACTCGAGTGGAGGTACGCAGTATTTT
v_call: TRBV20-1; d_call: .; cdr3_length: 15; clone_size: few; j_call: TRBJ1-1; cdr3_aa: CSASSPGAGGTEAFF; cdr3_nt: TGCAGTGCTAGTAGTCCGGGGGCTGGTGGTACTGAAGCTTTCTTT
v_call: TRBV5-6; d_call: .; cdr3_length: 17; clone_size: .; j_call: TRBJ2-2; cdr3_aa: CASSGRDSLSVTGELFF; cdr3_nt: TGTGCCAGCAGCGGCCGGGACTCCCTCTCGGTGACCGGGGAGCTGTTTTTT
v_call: TRBV3-1/TRBV3-2; d_call: TRBD1; cdr3_length: 15; clone_size: .; j_call: TRBJ1-4; cdr3_aa: CASSQDGTGGEKLFF; cdr3_nt: TGTGCCAGCAGCCAAGATGGGACAGGGGGTGAAAAACTGTTTTTT
v_call: TRBV6-4; d_call: .; cdr3_length: 17; clone_size: few; j_call: TRBJ2-6; cdr3_aa: CASSAGSSTSGANVLTF; cdr3_nt: TGTGCCAGCAGTGCTGGCAGTTCGACCTCTGGGGCCAACGTCCTGACTTTC
v_call: TRBV30; d_call: .; cdr3_length: 15; clone_size: .; j_call: TRBJ2-3; cdr3_aa: CAWGGSGHLGDTQYF; cdr3_nt: TGTGCCTGGGGGGGGTCGGGGCACCTGGGAGATACGCAGTATTTT
v_call: TRBV4-1; d_call: .; cdr3_length: 14; clone_size: few; j_call: TRBJ2-5; cdr3_aa: CASSQIGSPGTQYF; cdr3_nt: TGCGCCAGCAGCCAAATCGGCTCCCCAGGGACCCAGTACTTC
v_call: TRBV10-2; d_call: .; cdr3_length: 13; clone_size: .; j_call: TRBJ1-1; cdr3_aa: CATTRDLNTEAFF; cdr3_nt: TGCGCCACAACCAGGGACTTGAACACTGAAGCTTTCTTT
v_call: TRBV28; d_call: TRBD1; cdr3_length: 17; clone_size: .; j_call: TRBJ2-2; cdr3_aa: CASSLPRTGLFTGELFF; cdr3_nt: TGTGCCAGCAGCCTGCCCAGGACAGGGCTTTTCACCGGGGAGCTGTTTTTT
v_call: TRBV11-2; d_call: .; cdr3_length: 12; clone_size: .; j_call: TRBJ2-6; cdr3_aa: CASSSGANVLTF; cdr3_nt: TGTGCCAGCAGCTCTGGGGCCAACGTCCTGACTTTC
v_call: TRBV3-1/TRBV3-2; d_call: .; cdr3_length: 14; clone_size: .; j_call: TRBJ2-5; cdr3_aa: CASSQEASMETQYF; cdr3_nt: TGTGCCAGCAGCCAAGAGGCTAGCATGGAGACCCAGTACTTC
v_call: TRBV28; d_call: TRBD1; cdr3_length: 18; clone_size: .; j_call: TRBJ1-6; cdr3_aa: CASSLGLGTGAPNSPLHF; cdr3_nt: TGTGCCAGCAGTTTAGGATTAGGGACAGGGGCCCCGAATTCACCCCTCCACTTT
v_call: TRBV10-3; d_call: TRBD1; cdr3_length: 13; clone_size: .; j_call: TRBJ1-6; cdr3_aa: CAIRRQGNSPLHF; cdr3_nt: TGTGCCATCAGGCGACAGGGCAATTCACCCCTCCACTTT
v_call: TRBV18; d_call: .; cdr3_length: 14; clone_size: .; j_call: TRBJ1-1; cdr3_aa: CASSPSEGNTEAFF; cdr3_nt: TGTGCCAGCTCACCTTCGGAGGGGAACACTGAAGCTTTCTTT
v_call: TRBV6-1; d_call: .; cdr3_length: 16; clone_size: .; j_call: TRBJ1-5; cdr3_aa: CASSVQYTLNNQPQHF; cdr3_nt: TGTGCCAGCAGTGTCCAATATACGCTTAACAATCAGCCCCAGCATTTT
v_call: TRBV11-3; d_call: TRBD2; cdr3_length: 17; clone_size: once; j_call: TRBJ2-1; cdr3_aa: CASSLQTSGTSYNEQFF; cdr3_nt: TGTGCCAGCAGCCTGCAGACTAGCGGTACCTCCTACAATGAGCAGTTCTTC
v_call: TRBV2; d_call: .; cdr3_length: 13; clone_size: .; j_call: TRBJ1-5; cdr3_aa: CASSDGGGQPQHF; cdr3_nt: TGTGCCAGCAGTGATGGGGGAGGCCAGCCCCAGCATTTT
v_call: TRBV27; d_call: .; cdr3_length: 13; clone_size: .; j_call: TRBJ2-1; cdr3_aa: CASRADPYNEQFF; cdr3_nt: TGTGCCTCGAGGGCAGACCCCTACAATGAGCAGTTCTTC
v_call: TRBV6-5; d_call: .; cdr3_length: 16; clone_size: .; j_call: TRBJ2-7; cdr3_aa: CASSYGGGGRAYEQYF; cdr3_nt: TGTGCCAGCAGTTACGGAGGCGGGGGCAGGGCCTACGAGCAGTACTTC
v_call: TRBV10-3; d_call: .; cdr3_length: 16; clone_size: .; j_call: TRBJ2-7; cdr3_aa: CAISDLHGSDYYEQYF; cdr3_nt: TGTGCCATCAGTGACCTCCACGGAAGCGATTACTACGAGCAGTACTTC
v_call: TRBV29-1; d_call: .; cdr3_length: 13; clone_size: few; j_call: TRBJ2-7; cdr3_aa: CSVETWQGKEQYF; cdr3_nt: TGCAGCGTTGAAACCTGGCAGGGAAAGGAGCAGTACTTC
v_call: TRBV3-1/TRBV3-2; d_call: .; cdr3_length: 14; clone_size: few; j_call: TRBJ2-1; cdr3_aa: CASSLVQGGGEQFF; cdr3_nt: TGTGCCAGCAGCCTTGTCCAAGGGGGTGGCGAGCAGTTCTTC
v_call: TRBV19; d_call: .; cdr3_length: 14; clone_size: .; j_call: TRBJ2-5; cdr3_aa: CASSIGGAKETQYF; cdr3_nt: TGTGCCAGTAGTATTGGGGGCGCCAAAGAGACCCAGTACTTC
v_call: TRBV2; d_call: TRBD1; cdr3_length: 16; clone_size: .; j_call: TRBJ2-6; cdr3_aa: CASSRQGGSGANVLTF; cdr3_nt: TGTGCCAGCAGTAGACAGGGTGGCTCTGGGGCCAACGTCCTGACTTTC